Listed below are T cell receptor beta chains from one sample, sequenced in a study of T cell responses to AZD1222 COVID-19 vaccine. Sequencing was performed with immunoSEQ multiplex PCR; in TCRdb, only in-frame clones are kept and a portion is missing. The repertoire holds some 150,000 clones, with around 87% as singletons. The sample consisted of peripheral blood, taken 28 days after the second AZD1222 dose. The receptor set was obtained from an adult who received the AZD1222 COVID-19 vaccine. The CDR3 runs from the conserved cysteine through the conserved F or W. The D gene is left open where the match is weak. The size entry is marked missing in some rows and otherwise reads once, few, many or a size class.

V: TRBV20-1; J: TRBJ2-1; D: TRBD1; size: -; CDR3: CSASPGTGINEQFF; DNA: TGCAGTGCTAGTCCCGGGACAGGAATCAATGAGCAGTTCTTC
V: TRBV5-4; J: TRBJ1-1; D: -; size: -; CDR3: CASSLSMGLGTEAFF; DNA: TGTGCCAGCAGCTTGTCGATGGGGCTGGGCACTGAAGCTTTCTTT
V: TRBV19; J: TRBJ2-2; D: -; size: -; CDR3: CASSIPLSTGELFF; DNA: TGTGCCAGTAGTATCCCCCTGAGCACCGGGGAGCTGTTTTTT
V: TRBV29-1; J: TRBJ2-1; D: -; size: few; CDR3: CSVSTSQGGEQFF; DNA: TGCAGCGTTTCCACCTCCCAGGGGGGGGAGCAGTTCTTC
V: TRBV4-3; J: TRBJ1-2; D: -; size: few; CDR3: CASSQTADRVDYGYTF; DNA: TGCGCCAGCAGCCAAACCGCTGACAGAGTGGACTATGGCTACACCTTC
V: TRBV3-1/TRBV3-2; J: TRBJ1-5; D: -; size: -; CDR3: CASSQLGQPQHF; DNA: TGTGCCAGCAGCCAACTAGGTCAGCCCCAGCATTTT
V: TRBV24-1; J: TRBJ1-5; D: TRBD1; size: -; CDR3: CATQSPGGQPQHF; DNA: TGTGCCACCCAGAGTCCAGGGGGTCAGCCCCAGCATTTT
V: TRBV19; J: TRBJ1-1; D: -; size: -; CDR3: CASDEGRMNTEAFF; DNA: TGTGCCAGTGATGAGGGACGCATGAACACTGAAGCTTTCTTT
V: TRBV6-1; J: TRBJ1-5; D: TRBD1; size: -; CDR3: CASSERTGPDQPQHF; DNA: TGTGCCAGCAGTGAAAGGACAGGGCCAGACCAGCCCCAGCATTTT
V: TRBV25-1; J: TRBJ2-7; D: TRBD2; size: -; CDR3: CASSDLLAGDTYEQYF; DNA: TGTGCCAGCAGTGATTTACTAGCGGGAGATACCTACGAGCAGTACTTC
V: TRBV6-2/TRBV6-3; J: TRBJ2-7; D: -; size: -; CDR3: CASSYEDYPSYEQYF; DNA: TGTGCCAGCAGTTACGAGGACTATCCTTCCTACGAGCAGTACTTC
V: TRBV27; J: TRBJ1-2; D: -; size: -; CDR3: CASSKQGLNYGYTF; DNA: TGTGCCAGCAGCAAACAGGGCTTAAACTATGGCTACACCTTC
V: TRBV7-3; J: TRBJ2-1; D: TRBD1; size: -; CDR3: CASSLAGGEQFF; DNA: TGTGCCAGCAGCTTAGCAGGGGGCGAGCAGTTCTTC
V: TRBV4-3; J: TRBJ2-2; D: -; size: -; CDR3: CASSRRAWEDTGELFF; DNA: TGCGCCAGCAGCCGGCGGGCGTGGGAGGACACCGGGGAGCTGTTTTTT
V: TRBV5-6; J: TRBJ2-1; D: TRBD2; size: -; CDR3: CASKREGLINEQFF; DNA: TGTGCCAGCAAGCGGGAAGGACTGATCAATGAGCAGTTCTTC
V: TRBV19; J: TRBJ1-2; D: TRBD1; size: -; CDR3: CASSRAQGAGGYTF; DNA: TGTGCCAGTAGTAGAGCCCAGGGGGCAGGCGGCTACACCTTC
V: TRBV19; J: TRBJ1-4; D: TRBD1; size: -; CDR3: CASSIGTGDGEKLFF; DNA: TGTGCCAGTAGTATTGGGACAGGGGACGGTGAAAAACTGTTTTTT
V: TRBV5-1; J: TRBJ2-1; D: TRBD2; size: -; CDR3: CASSLGLKTSGGSYNEQFF; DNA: TGCGCCAGCAGCTTGGGGCTAAAGACTAGCGGAGGCTCCTACAATGAGCAGTTCTTC
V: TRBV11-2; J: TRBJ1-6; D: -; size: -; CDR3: CASSRYGDNSPLHF; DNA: TGTGCCAGCAGCAGATACGGCGATAATTCACCCCTCCACTTT
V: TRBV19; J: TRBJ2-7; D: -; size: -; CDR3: CASSIFQDAYF; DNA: TGTGCCAGTAGTATTTTTCAAGACGCGTACTTC
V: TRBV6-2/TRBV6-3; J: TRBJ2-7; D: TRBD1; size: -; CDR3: CASSSSRGSSYEQYF; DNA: TGTGCCAGCAGTTCTAGCAGGGGGAGCTCCTACGAGCAGTACTTC
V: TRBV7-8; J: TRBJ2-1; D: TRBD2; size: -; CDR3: CASRATSGRWVREQFF; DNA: TGTGCCAGCAGGGCCACTAGCGGGAGGTGGGTAAGGGAGCAGTTCTTC
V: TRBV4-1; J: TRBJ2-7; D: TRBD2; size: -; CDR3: CASSQERELAEGNYEQYF; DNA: TGCGCCAGCAGCCAAGAGCGAGAACTAGCGGAGGGGAACTACGAGCAGTACTTC
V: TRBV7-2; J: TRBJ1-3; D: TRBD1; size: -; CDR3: CASSSPGGQGNTIYF; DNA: TGTGCCAGCAGCTCCCCGGGGGGACAGGGGAACACCATATATTTT
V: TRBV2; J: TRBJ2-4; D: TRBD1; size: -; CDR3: CASSTSKAGTGGNIQYF; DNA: TGTGCCAGCAGCACTTCTAAAGCCGGGACAGGGGGAAACATTCAGTACTTC
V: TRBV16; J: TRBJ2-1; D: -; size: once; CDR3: CASSPEWGQGPNNEQFF; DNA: TGTGCCAGCAGCCCCGAATGGGGACAAGGGCCCAACAATGAGCAGTTCTTC
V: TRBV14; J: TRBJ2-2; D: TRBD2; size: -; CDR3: CASSQDPPRAGGRRGELFF; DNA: TGTGCCAGCAGCCAAGACCCGCCTCGAGCGGGAGGCCGCCGGGGGGAGCTGTTTTTT
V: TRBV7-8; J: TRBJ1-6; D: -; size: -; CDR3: CASSFGADNSPLHF; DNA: TGTGCCAGCAGCTTTGGGGCAGATAATTCACCCCTCCACTTT
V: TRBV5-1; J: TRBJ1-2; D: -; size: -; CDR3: CASSLAGENYGYTF; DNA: TGCGCCAGCAGCTTGGCCGGGGAAAACTATGGCTACACCTTC
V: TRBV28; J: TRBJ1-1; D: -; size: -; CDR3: CASRGGAGTNTEAFF; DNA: TGTGCCAGCAGGGGTGGGGCAGGGACGAACACTGAAGCTTTCTTT
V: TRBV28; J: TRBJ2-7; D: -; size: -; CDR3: CASMDLYEQYF; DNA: TGTGCCAGCATGGATCTGTACGAGCAGTACTTC
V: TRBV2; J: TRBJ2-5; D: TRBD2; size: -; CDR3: CASKTSGSSETQYF; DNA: TGTGCCAGCAAGACTAGCGGGAGCTCTGAGACCCAGTACTTC
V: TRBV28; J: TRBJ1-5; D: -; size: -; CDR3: CASSLDPRLNQPQHF; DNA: TGTGCCAGCAGTTTAGACCCCCGACTCAATCAGCCCCAGCATTTT
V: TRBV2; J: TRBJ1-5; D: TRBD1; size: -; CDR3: CASSERQGGFYSNQPQHF; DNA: TGTGCCAGCAGTGAACGACAGGGAGGATTTTATAGCAATCAGCCCCAGCATTTT
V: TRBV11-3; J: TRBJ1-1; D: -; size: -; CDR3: CASSLGQGSTEAFF; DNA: TGTGCCAGCAGCTTAGGTCAGGGTTCCACTGAAGCTTTCTTT
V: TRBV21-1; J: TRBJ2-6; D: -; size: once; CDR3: CASSPRWTGVLPGANVLTF; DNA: TGTGCCAGCAGCCCGCGCTGGACAGGGGTTCTTCCTGGGGCCAACGTCCTGACTTTC
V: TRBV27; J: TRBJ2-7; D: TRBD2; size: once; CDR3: CASSFRTSSQVLGYEQYF; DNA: TGTGCCAGCAGTTTCCGGACTAGCTCCCAGGTGCTTGGATACGAGCAGTACTTC
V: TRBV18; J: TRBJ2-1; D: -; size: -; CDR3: CASSPGSYNEQFF; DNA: TGTGCCAGCTCCCCGGGGTCCTACAATGAGCAGTTCTTC